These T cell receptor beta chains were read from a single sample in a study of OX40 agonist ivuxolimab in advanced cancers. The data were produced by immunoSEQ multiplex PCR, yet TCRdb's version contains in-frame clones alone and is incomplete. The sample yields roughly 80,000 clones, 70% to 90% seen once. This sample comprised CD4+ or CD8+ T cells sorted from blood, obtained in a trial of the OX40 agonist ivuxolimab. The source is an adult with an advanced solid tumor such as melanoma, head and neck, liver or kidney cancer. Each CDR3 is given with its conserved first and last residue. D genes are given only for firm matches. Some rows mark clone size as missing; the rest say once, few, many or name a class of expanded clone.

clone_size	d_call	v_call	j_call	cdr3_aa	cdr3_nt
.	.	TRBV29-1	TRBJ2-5	CSVGHPQETQYF	TGCAGCGTGGGACATCCCCAAGAGACCCAGTACTTC
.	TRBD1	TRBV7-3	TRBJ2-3	CASSRGTGASTDTQYF	TGTGCCAGCAGCAGGGGGACAGGGGCTAGCACAGATACGCAGTATTTT
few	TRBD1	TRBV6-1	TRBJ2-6	CASSEADRRLTF	TGTGCCAGCAGTGAAGCGGACAGGAGACTGACTTTC
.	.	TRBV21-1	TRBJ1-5	CASRLIGSNQPQHF	TGTGCCAGCAGACTAATAGGTAGCAATCAGCCCCAGCATTTT
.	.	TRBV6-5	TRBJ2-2	CASSFEKAGELFF	TGTGCCAGCAGCTTCGAAAAGGCCGGGGAGCTGTTTTTT
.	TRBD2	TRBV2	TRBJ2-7	CASSDRRSGGEQYF	TGTGCCAGCAGTGATAGGCGATCGGGGGGGGAGCAGTACTTC
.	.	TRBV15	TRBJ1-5	CATSRVRLVEPQHF	TGTGCCACCAGCAGAGTCCGCCTGGTAGAGCCCCAGCATTTT
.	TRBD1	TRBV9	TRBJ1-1	CASSTDRVLTEAFF	TGTGCCAGCAGCACTGACAGGGTTTTGACTGAAGCTTTCTTT
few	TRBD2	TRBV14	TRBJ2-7	CASSRLAGGTYEQYF	TGTGCCAGCAGCCGACTAGCGGGAGGGACCTACGAGCAGTACTTC
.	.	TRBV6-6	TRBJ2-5	CASSYNSLGTQYF	TGTGCCAGCAGTTACAACTCGTTGGGGACCCAGTACTTC
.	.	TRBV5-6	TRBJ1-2	CASRLTAIGGYTF	TGTGCCAGCAGATTGACAGCCATTGGTGGCTACACCTTC
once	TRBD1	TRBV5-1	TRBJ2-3	CASGGQGPDTQYF	TGCGCCAGCGGAGGACAGGGCCCAGATACGCAGTATTTT
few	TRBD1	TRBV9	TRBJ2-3	CASSVVGTASTDTQYF	TGTGCCAGCAGCGTAGTGGGGACAGCAAGCACAGATACGCAGTATTTT
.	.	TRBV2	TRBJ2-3	CASTRDGGTDTQYF	TGTGCCAGCACTCGGGACGGCGGCACAGATACGCAGTATTTT
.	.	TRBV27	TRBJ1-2	CASSAWTAGVDGYTF	TGTGCCAGCAGTGCTTGGACAGCGGGGGTAGATGGCTACACCTTC
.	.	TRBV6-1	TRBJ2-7	CASSEGSRRYEQYF	TGTGCCAGCAGTGAAGGGAGCAGGCGCTACGAGCAGTACTTC
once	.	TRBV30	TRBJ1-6	CAWSVGVNSPLHF	TGTGCCTGGAGTGTAGGGGTTAATTCACCCCTCCACTTT
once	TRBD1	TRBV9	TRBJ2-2	CASSDRQGNTGELFF	TGTGCCAGCAGCGACCGACAGGGGAACACCGGGGAGCTGTTTTTT
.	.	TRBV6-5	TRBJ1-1	CASSYLSANTEAFF	TGTGCCAGCAGTTACTTGTCGGCGAACACTGAAGCTTTCTTT
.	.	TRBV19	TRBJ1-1	CASGEIRNTEAFF	TGTGCCAGCGGGGAGATAAGGAACACTGAAGCTTTCTTT
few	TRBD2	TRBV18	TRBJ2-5	CASSPSMVAGALLETQYF	TGTGCCAGCTCACCGTCAATGGTAGCGGGGGCCCTTTTAGAGACCCAGTACTTC
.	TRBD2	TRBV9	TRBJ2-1	CASSELAGGPSGNEQFF	TGTGCCAGCAGCGAACTAGCGGGAGGGCCTTCGGGCAATGAGCAGTTCTTC
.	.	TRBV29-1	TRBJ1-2	CSVDTYLYGYTF	TGCAGCGTGGACACCTATCTTTATGGCTACACCTTC
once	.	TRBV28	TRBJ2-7	CASSPGHLSYEQYF	TGTGCCAGCAGCCCGGGACACCTCTCCTACGAGCAGTACTTC
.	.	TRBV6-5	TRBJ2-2	CASSQGGGTGELFF	TGTGCCAGCAGCCAGGGGGGAGGCACCGGGGAGCTGTTTTTT
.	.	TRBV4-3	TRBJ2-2	CASSQRGASTGELFF	TGCGCCAGCAGCCAAAGGGGGGCCAGCACCGGGGAGCTGTTTTTT
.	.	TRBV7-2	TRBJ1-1	CASSLPRQNTEAFF	TGTGCCAGCAGCTTACCGCGACAGAACACTGAAGCTTTCTTT